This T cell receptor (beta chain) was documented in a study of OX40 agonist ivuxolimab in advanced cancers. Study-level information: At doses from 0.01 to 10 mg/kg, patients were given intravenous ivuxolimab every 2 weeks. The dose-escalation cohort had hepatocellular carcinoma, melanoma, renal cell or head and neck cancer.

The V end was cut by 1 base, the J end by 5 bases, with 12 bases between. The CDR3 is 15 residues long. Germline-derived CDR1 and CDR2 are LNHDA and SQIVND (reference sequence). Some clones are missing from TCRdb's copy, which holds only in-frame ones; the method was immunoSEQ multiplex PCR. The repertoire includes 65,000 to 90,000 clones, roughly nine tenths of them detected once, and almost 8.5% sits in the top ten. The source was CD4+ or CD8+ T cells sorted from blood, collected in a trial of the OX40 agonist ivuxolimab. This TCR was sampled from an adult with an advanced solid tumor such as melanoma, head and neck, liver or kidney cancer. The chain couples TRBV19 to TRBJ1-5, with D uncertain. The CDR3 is CASSIAALYDQPQHF. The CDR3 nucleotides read TGTGCCAGTAGTATAGCGGCCTTGTATGATCAGCCCCAGCATTTT. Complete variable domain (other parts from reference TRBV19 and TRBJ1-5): DGGITQSPKYLFRKEGQNVTLSCEQNLNHDAMYWYRQDPGQGLRLIYYSQIVNDFQKGDIAEGYSVSREKKESFPLTVTSAQKNPTAFYLCASSIAALYDQPQHFGDGTRLSIL.